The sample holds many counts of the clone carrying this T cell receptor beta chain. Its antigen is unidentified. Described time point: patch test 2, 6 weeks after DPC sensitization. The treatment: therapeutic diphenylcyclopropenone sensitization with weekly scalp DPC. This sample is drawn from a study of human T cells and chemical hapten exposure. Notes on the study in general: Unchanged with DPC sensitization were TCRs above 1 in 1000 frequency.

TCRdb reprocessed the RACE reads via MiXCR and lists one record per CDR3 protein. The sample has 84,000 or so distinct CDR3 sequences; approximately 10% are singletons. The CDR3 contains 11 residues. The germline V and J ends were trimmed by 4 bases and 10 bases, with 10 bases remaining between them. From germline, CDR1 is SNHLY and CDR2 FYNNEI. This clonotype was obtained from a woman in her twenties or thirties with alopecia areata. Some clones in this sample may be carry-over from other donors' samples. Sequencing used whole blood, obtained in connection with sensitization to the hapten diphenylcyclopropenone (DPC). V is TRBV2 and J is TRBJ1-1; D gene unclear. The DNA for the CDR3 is TGTGCCAGCAGTGGTTTAGAGGGAGCTTTCTTT. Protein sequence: CASSGLEGAFF.